This section outlines one T cell receptor beta chain sequence together with its context. Its cognate antigen has yet to be identified. No base qualities exist here, and no much larger clone lies one base off it. These data belong to a study. For sequencing, an Illumina MiSeq was employed. Through fastp at Q25 and MiXCR, TCRdb rebuilt clones from the public reads, retaining in-frame beta chains. Each entry merges the rows of one CDR3 protein and shows their most common DNA and genes. The sample data list about 3,500 distinct CDR3 sequences, and 9.5% to 10% of these were observed just once. Of the sample, 5.5% to 7.5% is held by the ten largest clones. Via the germline V gene (reference sequence), CDR1 is LNHDA and CDR2 SQIVND. The CDR3 contains 15 residues, cysteine and phenylalanine counted. Just CDR3 DNA is preserved here, 45 bases in frame from base 1. Trimming leaves V shorter by 5 bases and J shorter by 2 bases, with the junction holding 3 bases beyond the gene matches.

Recombination connected TRBV19 to TRBJ2-6; 7 middle bases align to TRBD1. The TCR sequence derives from a human donor with rheumatoid arthritis. Sequencing was done on a sample of CD4+ T cells from synovial fluid. Here is the DNA: TGTGCCAGTAGTGTGACAGGGACTGGGGCCAACGTCCTGACTTTC. This codes for CASSVTGTGANVLTF.